This paragraph reports one T cell receptor beta chain. The data derive from a study of blood T cell repertoires in COVID-19. Study processing details: Nucleated cell counts were estimated from reference gene primer amplification. Assay: immunoSEQ multiplex PCR; the TCRdb copy retains only in-frame clones and omits some. V and J calls plus clone size are reproduced from that table; the DNA served to infer D and trimming. The sample records some 170,000 clones, around three quarters being singletons. The V gene's germline CDR1 is GTSNPN and CDR2 SVGIG (reference sequence). The CDR3 is made up of 14 amino acids. V trimming: 3 bases; J trimming: 7 bases; junction bases outside the gene matches: 9.

The receptor comes from a man in his 60s with acute or convalescent COVID-19. The V and J genes are TRBV30 and TRBJ1-5, with TRBD1 identical over 7 bases. The sequenced material came from peripheral blood. This CDR3 reads CAWSPGQARQPQHF. CDR3 bases: TGTGCCTGGAGCCCAGGACAGGCCCGGCAGCCCCAGCATTTT.